Presented here are 23 T cell receptor beta chains from one specimen sequenced in a study of shared clonotypes between healthy human individuals. CD45RO-negative cells were positively selected for CCR7, leaving out terminally differentiated effector memory CD45RA+ cells. TCRdb keeps only in-frame clones here, not all; method: immunoSEQ multiplex PCR. Of 2 million to 2.5 million clones detected, roughly 91% appear once; the ten largest clones hold 1.7%. The sequenced sample consisted of naive CD8+ T cells from PBMCs. These receptors were obtained from a young man in good health. Some clones in this sample may be carry-over from other donors' samples.

This sequence joins TRBV28 and TRBJ2-7; the D gene could be TRBD1 or TRBD2 (6 bases each). The CDR3 consists of 15 residues. Germline CDR1 is MDHEN and CDR2 is SYDVKM. V was pared by 8 bases and J by 0 bases, with 17 bases between. CDR3 loop: CASGKRGGISYEQYF. CDR3 DNA sequence: TGTGCCAGCGGCAAACGAGGGGGGATCTCCTACGAGCAGTACTTC.

This clone occurred once. The V call is TRBV7-8, the J call TRBJ1-2; tentative D call: TRBD1 (5 bases). The length of the CDR3 is 14 residues. The germline CDR1 and CDR2 sequences are SGHVS and FQNEAQ. V was clipped by 2 bases and J by 6 bases, with 13 bases between them. CDR3 sequence: CASSLPRGGDGYTF. The CDR3, as DNA: TGTGCCAGCAGCTTACCGCGGGGAGGGGATGGCTACACCTTC.

J is TRBJ2-5 and V is TRBV7-9, with 9 bases that match TRBD1. CDR1 and CDR2 (germline): SEHNR, FQNEAQ (reference sequence). V was pared by 5 bases and J by 1 base, with 8 bases of the junction left unmatched. This CDR3 spans 16 amino acids. CDR3 DNA sequence: TGTGCCAGCAGCCCCCCACCGGGACAGGGCCAAGAGACCCAGTACTTC. Residues: CASSPPPGQGQETQYF.

This chain uses TRBV5-6 with TRBJ2-3, with 10 bases matching TRBD2. CDR3 length: 16 amino acids. CDR1 SGHDT and CDR2 YYEEEE come from the germline V gene. The junction had 4 bases not matched to a gene; V was cut back by 2 bases and J by 1 base. In DNA, the CDR3 is TGTGCCAGCAGCTTCATGCTAGCGGGGGGCACAGATACGCAGTATTTT. Amino acids: CASSFMLAGGTDTQYF.

V gene TRBV2 combines with J gene TRBJ2-3, with D tentatively TRBD1 or TRBD2 (5 bases each). Germline values: CDR1 SNHLY, CDR2 FYNNEI. V was clipped by 6 bases and J by 3 bases, with 19 bases between them. The length of the CDR3 is 16 residues. CDR3 sequence: CASRGTGKKGTDTQYF. In DNA form, the CDR3 reads TGTGCCAGCAGGGGGACCGGGAAGAAGGGGACAGATACGCAGTATTTT.

The J gene is TRBJ1-1, the V gene TRBV6-1; TRBD1 matches at 9 bases. This CDR3 comprises 16 residues. With 6 bases clipped from V and 6 bases from J, the junction kept 14 bases outside the gene matches. Germline values: CDR1 MNHNS, CDR2 SASEGT. CDR3 DNA sequence: TGTGCCAGCAGAGAATACTTACAGGGGGCCGGGGCTGAAGCTTTCTTT. As protein: CASREYLQGAGAEAFF.

With respect to this clone: The same CDR3 also results from other DNA sequences found in this sample. CDR3 protein: CASSLSRGEAYNEQFF. The CDR3 nucleotides read TGTGCCAGCAGTTTATCGAGGGGGGAGGCCTACAATGAGCAGTTCTTC. V gene TRBV27 combines with J gene TRBJ2-1; either TRBD1 or TRBD2 may supply D (6 bases each). Trimming stripped 0 bases from V and 2 bases from J, with 11 bases between. CDR3 size: 16 residues. Germline assignment: CDR1 MNHEY and CDR2 SMNVEV (reference sequence).

About this clone: The same CDR3 arises from other DNA sequences in this sample as well. The chain employs TRBV5-4 and TRBJ2-7; D call uncertain. CDR1 and CDR2 from the germline V gene are SGHNT and YYREEE (reference sequence). V was shortened by 0 bases and J by 1 base, with 5 bases between the two germline ends. CDR3 length: 13 residues. The CDR3 bases are TGTGCCAGCAGCTTGGGCAGGTCCTACGAGCAGTACTTC. This sequence encodes CASSLGRSYEQYF.

This rearrangement joins TRBV25-1 to TRBJ2-1, with 7 bases aligning to TRBD1. V dropped 1 base and J dropped 0; count of bases not matched to a gene: 3. This CDR3 spans 16 amino acids. From germline, CDR1 is MGHDK and CDR2 SYGVNS. The DNA for the CDR3 is TGTGCCAGCAGTGAATCCGGGGACAGCTCCTACAATGAGCAGTTCTTC. This encodes CASSESGDSSYNEQFF.

The chain carries TRBV2 and TRBJ2-7, with D possibly TRBD2 on 5 matching bases. Deletions cut 5 bases from V and 5 bases from J, with 19 bases between. The CDR3 length is 15 residues. The germline gives CDR1 SNHLY, CDR2 FYNNEI. The CDR3 spells CASSTAMSGIDEQYF. The CDR3 bases are TGTGCCAGCAGTACCGCGATGAGCGGTATTGACGAGCAGTACTTC.

This chain links TRBV19 with TRBJ1-1; no reliable D call. Germline V CDR1 and CDR2: LNHDA, SQIVND (reference sequence). Trimming left V 3 bases short and J 1 base short, with 9 bases between. The CDR3 is 14 amino acids. The CDR3 nucleotides read TGTGCCAGTAGTATGCAAATCAAGAACACTGAAGCTTTCTTT. This encodes CASSMQIKNTEAFF.

The chain uses TRBV15 and TRBJ1-1; no clear D. The CDR3 runs to 13 residues. Trimming took off 1 base at V and 6 bases at J, with 9 bases between the two ends. Looked up from germline, CDR1 is LNHNV and CDR2 is YYDKDF (reference sequence). CDR3 sequence: CATSRATRAEAFF. The CDR3 DNA sequence: TGTGCCACCAGCAGAGCAACGAGGGCTGAAGCTTTCTTT. The full variable domain, its missing parts supplied by reference TRBV15 and TRBJ1-1, is DAMVIQNPRYQVTQFGKPVTLSCSQTLNHNVMYWYQQKSSQAPKLLFHYYDKDFNNEADTPDNFQSRRPNTSFCFLDIRSPGLGDTAMYLCATSRATRAEAFFGQGTRLTVV.

The chain uses TRBV13 and TRBJ2-2; D remains unclear. Germline-derived CDR1 and CDR2 are PRHDT and FYEKMQ (reference sequence). V lost 0 bases and J 6 bases, leaving 11 bases between the germline ends. The CDR3 is 15 amino acids. CDR3 loop: CASSLGATIAGELFF. CDR3 sequence (DNA): TGTGCCAGCAGCTTAGGGGCGACAATTGCCGGGGAGCTGTTTTTT. Full variable domain (missing parts from reference TRBV13 and TRBJ2-2): AAGVIQSPRHLIKEKRETATLKCYPIPRHDTVYWYQQGPGQDPQFLISFYEKMQSDKGSIPDRFSAQQFSDYHSELNMSSLELGDSALYFCASSLGATIAGELFFGEGSRLTVL.

This chain connects TRBV5-5 to TRBJ2-4, with 7 bases that match TRBD1. Germline V gene lookup returns CDR1 SGHKS and CDR2 YYEKEE (reference sequence). Germline trimming cut 4 bases from V and 12 bases from J; bases unmatched to any gene: 13. The CDR3 is 14 amino acids. Here the CDR3 DNA reads TGTGCCAGCAGCAGGGACAGTTCCCAATACGATCAGTACTTC. This codes for CASSRDSSQYDQYF.

The chain employs TRBV5-1 and TRBJ2-7; 13 nucleotides match TRBD2. The CDR3 contains 18 residues. Germline V lookup: CDR1 SGHRS, CDR2 YFSETQ. With 4 bases clipped from V and 3 bases from J, the junction kept 13 bases outside the gene matches. The CDR3 loop reads CASSLRTSGRDLIYEQYF. The CDR3 DNA sequence: TGCGCCAGCAGCCTACGGACTAGCGGGAGAGATTTAATCTACGAGCAGTACTTC.

The rearrangement uses TRBV5-1 and TRBJ1-1, with a tentative D call TRBD1 (6 bases). Germline CDR1 SGHRS, CDR2 YFSETQ. The V end lost 3 bases, the J end lost 1 base, and 22 bases lay between the germline ends. The CDR3 is made up of 18 amino acids. CDR3 coding DNA: TGCGCCAGCAGCTCCCCGGGGGCTGAGGTAGAGGGGAACACTGAAGCTTTCTTT. It encodes CASSSPGAEVEGNTEAFF. Filled out from reference TRBV5-1 and TRBJ1-1, the complete variable domain reads KAGVTQTPRYLIKTRGQQVTLSCSPISGHRSVSWYQQTPGQGLQFLFEYFSETQRNKGNFPGRFSGRQFSNSRSEMNVSTLELGDSALYLCASSSPGAEVEGNTEAFFGQGTRLTVV.

The V and J genes are TRBV5-8 and TRBJ2-6, with no clear D. Germline lookup yields CDR1 SGHTS and CDR2 YDEGEE. Trimming removed 3 bases from V and 0 bases from J, with 7 bases in between. This CDR3 has 15 amino acids. DNA for the CDR3: TGTGCCAGCAGCTCATATTACTCTGGGGCCAACGTCCTGACTTTC. This gives the protein CASSSYYSGANVLTF.

V usage is TRBV30 and J usage is TRBJ2-7; D is ambiguous. The germline V and J ends were trimmed by 1 base and 7 bases, with 17 bases remaining between them. The germline V gene encodes CDR1 GTSNPN and CDR2 SVGIG (reference sequence). The CDR3 totals 14 residues. As DNA, the CDR3 is TGTGCCTGGAGTGATTCGTCCGTGGTCCTGGAGCAGTACTTC. Translation gives CAWSDSSVVLEQYF.

The chain couples TRBV5-1 to TRBJ2-7; D could derive from TRBD1 or TRBD2 (5 bases each). The CDR3 spans 16 residues. The germline V gene has CDR1 SGHRS and CDR2 YFSETQ. With 4 bases removed from V and 2 bases from J, the gap between germline ends came to 19 bases. The chain's CDR3 is CASSLPGPRGTYEQYF. As DNA, the CDR3 is TGCGCCAGCAGCCTGCCGGGGCCCCGAGGGACCTACGAGCAGTACTTC.

CDR3 in amino acids: CASSLADRVVEQFF. DNA of the CDR3: TGTGCCAGCAGCTTGGCGGACAGGGTTGTTGAGCAGTTCTTC. The genes are TRBV5-6 and TRBJ2-1, with 8 bases fitting TRBD1. The germline V gene encodes CDR1 SGHDT and CDR2 YYEEEE. The CDR3 consists of 14 residues. The junction had 5 bases not matched to a gene; V was cut back by 0 bases and J by 9 bases.

The rearrangement uses TRBV5-1 and TRBJ1-2, with 12 bases lining up with TRBD1. The CDR3 is 18 amino acids. Losses at the gene ends were 4 bases for V and 4 bases for J; bases not matched to a gene: 14. CDR1 and CDR2 (germline): SGHRS, YFSETQ. CDR3 sequence reads: CASSKPSGQGALVYGYTF. Written as DNA, the CDR3 is TGCGCCAGCAGCAAACCCTCGGGACAGGGGGCTCTAGTCTATGGCTACACCTTC.

J is TRBJ2-1 and V is TRBV9; 11 bases are shared with TRBD2. This CDR3 contains 15 residues. Per germline, CDR1 SGDLS and CDR2 YYNGEE. The V and J ends lost 0 bases and 6 bases, in that order; junction bases with no gene match: 2. The CDR3 loop is CASSVGLAGINEQFF. DNA for the CDR3: TGTGCCAGCAGCGTAGGACTAGCGGGGATCAATGAGCAGTTCTTC.

This clone was detected once. The chain links TRBV7-9 to TRBJ1-6; 7 nucleotides agree with TRBD1. The germline V gene encodes CDR1 SEHNR and CDR2 FQNEAQ (reference sequence). V was pared by 8 bases and J by 9 bases, with 4 bases of the junction left unmatched. The CDR3 runs to 12 residues. CDR3: CASGTGVSPLHF. The DNA for the CDR3 is TGTGCCAGCGGAACAGGGGTTTCACCCCTCCACTTT. Variable domain in full (rest from reference TRBV7-9 and TRBJ1-6): DTGVSQNPRHKITKRGQNVTFRCDPISEHNRLYWYRQTLGQGPEFLTYFQNEAQLEKSRLLSDRFSAERPKGSFSTLEIQRTEQGDSAMYLCASGTGVSPLHFGNGTRLTVT.